Listed below are T cell receptor beta chains from one sample, sequenced in a study of OX40 agonist ivuxolimab in advanced cancers. Assay: immunoSEQ multiplex PCR; the TCRdb copy retains only in-frame clones and omits some. The table includes approximately 37,000 clones, roughly 89% detected once. The sequences come from CD4+ or CD8+ T cells sorted from blood, collected in a trial of the OX40 agonist ivuxolimab. These receptors all come from an adult with an advanced solid tumor such as melanoma, head and neck, liver or kidney cancer. Both conserved end residues are part of each CDR3. A D gene is named only where the DNA matches it firmly.

CASSFGTGGYGYTF,TRBJ1-2,TRBD1,TRBV11-2
CASSLKGKVSGNTIYF,TRBJ1-3,.,TRBV7-9
CASSLLDRTYGYTF,TRBJ1-2,.,TRBV7-8
CASSLGGGRYNEQFF,TRBJ2-1,.,TRBV28
CASSLMASQYQETQYF,TRBJ2-5,.,TRBV5-1
CASSPLGTKDGYTF,TRBJ1-2,.,TRBV18
CATSREAGVNYNEQFF,TRBJ2-1,TRBD2,TRBV15
CASSESLAAYNEQFF,TRBJ2-1,.,TRBV2
CASSYKGGENQPQHF,TRBJ1-5,.,TRBV6-5
CASSSGTRKAYEQYF,TRBJ2-7,TRBD2,TRBV5-8
CSVDRASTEAFF,TRBJ1-1,.,TRBV29-1
CASSLRGESPLHF,TRBJ1-6,.,TRBV5-1
CASSYRRNTGELFF,TRBJ2-2,.,TRBV11-3
CSGGTSGRRGIYEQYF,TRBJ2-7,TRBD2,TRBV29-1
CASSINSGEKLFF,TRBJ1-4,.,TRBV6-1
CASSIIDSGTGFGYTF,TRBJ1-2,TRBD1,TRBV19
CASSFGTKNTGELFF,TRBJ2-2,TRBD2,TRBV6-1
CASTYEQYF,TRBJ2-7,.,TRBV21-1
CASSRDSNNEQFF,TRBJ2-1,TRBD1,TRBV7-6
CASSSHSRQDGYTF,TRBJ1-2,.,TRBV6-5
CASSRTGATGELFF,TRBJ2-2,.,TRBV10-1
CAWSATGGFTGNTIYF,TRBJ1-3,.,TRBV30
CASNDRGMNYGYTF,TRBJ1-2,TRBD1,TRBV28
CASSFYVGLRTGGLYEQYF,TRBJ2-7,TRBD1,TRBV28
CSAGPFGELFF,TRBJ2-2,.,TRBV20-1
CASSQYLGNYGYTF,TRBJ1-2,.,TRBV14
CASSLGGGSTFEKLFF,TRBJ1-4,.,TRBV5-1
CASRPGLAGADTQYF,TRBJ2-3,TRBD2,TRBV28
CASSLEGTAQETQYF,TRBJ2-5,TRBD1,TRBV11-2
CASVVWDLSFYGYTF,TRBJ1-2,.,TRBV5-6
CASSILAGSHEQYF,TRBJ2-7,TRBD2,TRBV6-5
CASTTGAGTLSTDTQYF,TRBJ2-3,.,TRBV7-9
CASSLDAGARGEQYF,TRBJ2-7,.,TRBV5-4
CASSRNRAVAGELFF,TRBJ2-2,.,TRBV11-2
CASSLAPGLEPQHF,TRBJ1-5,.,TRBV5-1
CASSFDRTDTQYF,TRBJ2-3,.,TRBV11-1
CASSQGGTDRYSPQHF,TRBJ1-5,.,TRBV4-2
CASSPGVHNEAFF,TRBJ1-1,.,TRBV18
CASSPSKDYGYTF,TRBJ1-2,.,TRBV9
CASSLAARNEQFF,TRBJ2-1,.,TRBV5-1
CASSPTSGYEQYF,TRBJ2-7,TRBD2,TRBV7-9
CASSPMVSGSRNEQFF,TRBJ2-1,.,TRBV18
CASSDTQGVLYTF,TRBJ1-2,TRBD1,TRBV25-1
CASSPSVTTDTQYF,TRBJ2-3,.,TRBV5-1
CASSLAARIQETQYF,TRBJ2-5,.,TRBV7-7
CASSIGARRRDTEAFF,TRBJ1-1,.,TRBV27
CASNPTSGRDNEQFF,TRBJ2-1,TRBD2,TRBV16
CASSLQGKHGYTF,TRBJ1-2,TRBD1,TRBV6-6
CASSAIGMGTEAFF,TRBJ1-1,.,TRBV27
CASSYSSDYGYTF,TRBJ1-2,.,TRBV6-6
CASSLVGNPVSGIQF,TRBJ2-7,TRBD2,TRBV7-8
CATDGRGRTPGELFF,TRBJ2-2,.,TRBV6-1
CASSPGGLGEKLFF,TRBJ1-4,.,TRBV18
CASSEDGTWIQPQHF,TRBJ1-5,.,TRBV2
CASGLVYLGGGSAYEQYF,TRBJ2-7,TRBD2,TRBV12-5